The 19 T cell receptor beta chains in this list originate from one sample, sequenced in a study of control samples from healthy donors and cancer patients. This table comes from immunoSEQ multiplex PCR, and its TCRdb copy is limited to in-frame clones, with some not included. The sample lists 140,000 or so clones, around 86% occurring once. The sequenced material came from blood. The origin of the receptors is a young man in good health.

V usage is TRBV7-2 and J usage is TRBJ1-4; 7 bases line up with TRBD1. The CDR3 loop spans 16 amino acids. V lost 0 bases to trimming and J lost 7 bases; unmatched junction nucleotides: 8. Germline V gene sequence: CDR1 SGHTA, CDR2 FQGNSA. The CDR3 loop reads CASSLAGTGVVEKLFF. CDR3 nucleotide sequence: TGTGCCAGCAGCTTAGCGGGCACAGGGGTAGTTGAAAAACTGTTTTTT.

The rearrangement uses TRBV27 and TRBJ2-3; D gene uncertain. The CDR3 is made up of 16 amino acids. With 5 bases removed from V and 4 bases from J, the gap between germline ends came to 19 bases. The V gene's germline CDR1 is MNHEY and CDR2 SMNVEV (reference sequence). The CDR3, as DNA: TGTGCCAGCAGTACTTCCGGTAGGGTCCTCCCAGATACGCAGTATTTT. Residues: CASSTSGRVLPDTQYF.

V is TRBV18 and J is TRBJ1-4; a possible D gene is TRBD1 (5 bases). Germline lookup yields CDR1 KGHSH and CDR2 LQKENI. This CDR3 spans 13 amino acids. Trimming left V 5 bases short and J 5 bases short, with 9 bases between. CDR3 loop: CASSGGTNEKLFF. The CDR3 DNA is TGTGCCAGCTCAGGGGGGACGAATGAAAAACTGTTTTTT.

This chain connects TRBV7-9 to TRBJ1-5; D call uncertain. Trimming took off 4 bases at V and 0 bases at J, with 10 bases between the two ends. This CDR3 has 15 amino acids. CDR1 is SEHNR and CDR2 is FQNEAQ in the germline V gene (reference sequence). The CDR3 spells CASSSDGSSNQPQHF. CDR3 in DNA: TGTGCCAGCAGCTCGGACGGAAGTAGCAATCAGCCCCAGCATTTT. Combining the CDR3 with reference TRBV7-9 and TRBJ1-5 gives the whole variable domain DTGVSQNPRHKITKRGQNVTFRCDPISEHNRLYWYRQTLGQGPEFLTYFQNEAQLEKSRLLSDRFSAERPKGSFSTLEIQRTEQGDSAMYLCASSSDGSSNQPQHFGDGTRLSIL.

This sequence joins TRBV29-1 and TRBJ1-2; D possibly corresponds to TRBD1 (6 bases). This CDR3 comprises 12 residues. In germline, CDR1 is SQVTM, CDR2 ANQGSEA. The V and J ends lost 7 bases and 8 bases respectively, with 17 bases between them. CDR3 sequence: CSADGTLGGYTF. CDR3 bases: TGCAGCGCCGACGGGACATTAGGGGGCTACACCTTC.

The J gene is TRBJ1-1, the V gene TRBV27, with 9 bases lining up with TRBD1. The CDR3 runs 18 residues. The ends lost 2 bases at V and 0 bases at J; junction bases unmatched: 10. Germline V gene lookup returns CDR1 MNHEY and CDR2 SMNVEV (reference sequence). The CDR3 coding sequence is TGTGCCAGCAGTTTACTCCCGGGACAGGGCCCTATGAACACTGAAGCTTTCTTT. Translating it yields CASSLLPGQGPMNTEAFF.

The rearrangement links TRBV7-2 to TRBJ2-2; 8 bases fit TRBD1. The CDR3 consists of 15 residues. V was clipped by 5 bases and J by 6 bases; unmatched bases: 8. Germline CDR1 SGHTA, CDR2 FQGNSA. The DNA of the CDR3 is TGTGCCAGCAGCGAAGCAGGGGGCTCGGCCGGGGAGCTGTTTTTT. Translation: CASSEAGGSAGELFF. Based on the CDR3 plus reference TRBV7-2 and TRBJ2-2, the full variable domain is GAGVSQSPSNKVTEKGKDVELRCDPISGHTALYWYRQSLGQGLEFLIYFQGNSAPDKSGLPSDRFSAERTGGSVSTLTIQRTQQEDSAVYLCASSEAGGSAGELFFGEGSRLTVL.

The chain is built from TRBV7-2 and TRBJ1-1; TRBD1 agrees at 9 bases. V lost 3 bases and J lost 2; bases outside the gene matches: 4. The CDR3 is 15 residues long. CDR1 is SGHTA, CDR2 FQGNSA, per germline. CDR3 in DNA: TGTGCCAGCAGCTTGGGGACAGGGCCTAACACTGAAGCTTTCTTT. This sequence encodes CASSLGTGPNTEAFF. Together with reference TRBV7-2 and TRBJ1-1, the CDR3 gives the full variable domain: GAGVSQSPSNKVTEKGKDVELRCDPISGHTALYWYRQSLGQGLEFLIYFQGNSAPDKSGLPSDRFSAERTGGSVSTLTIQRTQQEDSAVYLCASSLGTGPNTEAFFGQGTRLTVV.

V usage is TRBV11-2 and J usage is TRBJ1-5, with D perhaps TRBD1 (5 bases). The CDR3 covers 13 residues. CDR1 SGHAT and CDR2 FQNNGV come from the germline V gene. The ends were cut back, 4 bases at V and 7 bases at J, with 11 bases in the middle. Here the CDR3 DNA reads TGTGCCAGCAGCTCGCAACAGGAACAGCCCCAGCATTTT. It yields the protein CASSSQQEQPQHF.

In DNA form, the CDR3 reads TGTGCCATCACCACGGGACAGGAGAATGAGCAGTTCTTC. Amino acids: CAITTGQENEQFF. J is TRBJ2-1 and V is TRBV10-3; 8 bases match TRBD1. CDR1 is ENHRY and CDR2 is SYGVKD in the germline V gene. V trimming: 7 bases; J trimming: 7 bases; junction bases outside the gene matches: 6. The length of the CDR3 is 13 residues.

V usage is TRBV7-9 and J usage is TRBJ1-1, with TRBD1 matching over 7 bases. After removal of 3 bases from V and 2 bases from J, the junction contained 6 bases not matched to a gene. The CDR3 consists of 15 residues. Germline lookup yields CDR1 SEHNR and CDR2 FQNEAQ (reference sequence). The CDR3 loop is CASSFRDRLNTEAFF. DNA for the CDR3: TGTGCCAGCAGCTTTCGGGACAGACTAAACACTGAAGCTTTCTTT.

This chain joins TRBV7-3 and TRBJ1-2; TRBD1 matches at 8 bases. Germline V CDR1 and CDR2: SGHTA, FQGTGA. V was pared by 5 bases and J by 3 bases, with 2 bases of the junction left unmatched. This CDR3 is 13 amino acids long. The CDR3 coding sequence is TGTGCCAGCAGCGCGGGACAGGACTATGGCTACACCTTC. It specifies CASSAGQDYGYTF.

The rearrangement uses TRBV7-9 and TRBJ1-1; no firm D call. The CDR3 runs to 12 residues. V shed 1 base and J shed 7 bases, with 7 bases lying between them. Germline CDR1 is SEHNR and CDR2 is FQNEAQ (reference sequence). CDR3 bases: TGTGCCAGCAGCTTAGGAGGAAATGAAGCTTTCTTT. Translated: CASSLGGNEAFF.

This chain's CDR3 is CASSSNLQGGTEAFF. In DNA, the CDR3 is TGCGCCAGCAGCTCTAACCTCCAGGGGGGCACTGAAGCTTTCTTT. The V gene is TRBV5-1, the J gene TRBJ1-1; 7 bases are a match to TRBD1. The ends lost 3 bases at V and 4 bases at J; junction bases unmatched: 9. Germline loops: CDR1 SGHRS, CDR2 YFSETQ. The CDR3 is 15 residues long.

The chain carries TRBV7-2 and TRBJ2-5; D is ambiguous. The CDR3 consists of 16 residues. V was shortened by 1 base and J by 0 bases, with 12 bases between the two germline ends. The germline CDR1 and CDR2 sequences are SGHTA and FQGNSA. The CDR3 DNA reads as TGTGCCAGCAGCTTAGGTTTCTTAGAGTACCAAGAGACCCAGTACTTC. This gives the protein CASSLGFLEYQETQYF.

Concerning this clone itself: Since a much larger clone is just one base distant, this may be a read error. V and J are TRBV7-3 and TRBJ2-7, with 7 bases that match TRBD2. The CDR3 is made up of 14 amino acids. The V gene's germline CDR1 is SGHTA and CDR2 FQGTGA. The V segment lost 3 bases and the J segment 0 bases; nucleotides outside the gene matches: 2. In DNA form, the CDR3 reads TGTGCCAGCAGCTTCGGCGGGAGCTCCTACGAGCAGTACTTC. Its translation is CASSFGGSSYEQYF. Drawing the rest from reference TRBV7-3 and TRBJ2-7, the complete variable domain is GAGVSQTPSNKVTEKGKYVELRCDPISGHTALYWYRQSLGQGPEFLIYFQGTGAADDSGLPNDRFFAVRPEGSVSTLKIQRTERGDSAVYLCASSFGGSSYEQYFGPGTRLTVT.

V usage is TRBV3-1 (or the pseudogene TRBV3-2) and J usage is TRBJ1-2; 11 positions match TRBD1. The length of the CDR3 is 16 residues. Germline V gene lookup returns CDR1 LGHDT and CDR2 YNNKEL (reference sequence). V lost 1 base and J lost 4; bases outside the gene matches: 5. CDR3 nucleotides: TGTGCCAGCAGCCAAGGGGGGACAGGGGGATCCTATGGCTACACCTTC. Amino acids: CASSQGGTGGSYGYTF.

The sample holds a few counts of this clone. The J gene is TRBJ1-1, the V gene TRBV6-5; D gene unclear. Deletions cut 5 bases from V and 8 bases from J, with 12 bases between. Germline CDR1 is MNHEY and CDR2 is SVGAGI. This CDR3 comprises 12 residues. The CDR3 loop is CASSPGRWEAFF. Written as DNA, the CDR3 is TGTGCCAGCAGTCCCGGACGGTGGGAAGCTTTCTTT.

V and J are TRBV20-1 and TRBJ2-7, with a possible D match to TRBD2 (7 bases). Trimming removed 3 bases at V and 7 bases at J, with 10 bases between. This CDR3 contains 11 residues. Germline CDR1 reads DFQATT; CDR2 reads SNEGSKA (reference sequence). The CDR3 sequence is CSASGRGEQYF. The CDR3, as DNA: TGCAGTGCTAGTGGGAGGGGGGAGCAGTACTTC.